The clone carrying this T cell receptor (beta chain) was counted a few times. Its antigen remains unknown. Combining a sample-barcoded 5' primer with a J-beta primer mix, a second PCR ran for 7 to 11 cycles. Every individual sample yielded 2.5 million or more paired-end reads (each containing CDR3). TCRdb recomputed calls from the 5' RACE reads with MiXCR, one row per CDR3 protein. The sample carries 850,000 to 1,100,000 distinct CDR3 sequences, around two fifths recorded once. The data were taken from a study of blood T cells in healthy people across ages. Per sample, no less than 6 micrograms of total RNA were extracted. V lost 4 bases, J lost 7 bases, and 16 bases lay in between. CDR1 and CDR2 from the germline V gene are MNHEY and SMNVEV (reference sequence). The CDR3 has 15 residues. Findings and caveats of the study: What prevented conclusive comparison of naive and antigen-experienced cells was that PBMCs were unsorted. Shifts in expanded clonotypes may have been confounded by donor CMV status, which was unknown.

The sample consisted of blood. The clonotype originates from a man between 18 and 29 years old in good health. The chain joins TRBV27 to TRBJ1-4; weak D call: TRBD1 (6 bases). The CDR3 loop reads CASSYRQAGIEKLFF. Written as DNA, the CDR3 is TGTGCCAGCAGTTATCGACAGGCGGGGATTGAAAAACTGTTTTTT.